Here is one T cell receptor (beta chain) with its context. Its specificity is unknown. This entry comes from a study of T cell responses to AZD1222 COVID-19 vaccine. Study observations and caveats: White British ancestry dominated among donors, who included more females, and clonal diversity was possibly underestimated.

Germline lookup yields CDR1 SQVTM and CDR2 ANQGSEA. The CDR3 sequence is 13 residues long. Trimming shortened V by 5 bases and J by 1 base, and 9 bases separated the two germline ends. The repertoire was sequenced with immunoSEQ multiplex PCR; TCRdb's copy has only in-frame clones and lacks some. The table has 200,000 or so clones, 90% to 95% seen once; the top ten hold over 0.95%. The J gene is TRBJ2-1, the V gene TRBV29-1; the D call may be TRBD1 or TRBD2 (6 bases each). The material sequenced was peripheral blood, taken 28 days after the second AZD1222 dose. This clonotype was sampled from an adult who received the AZD1222 COVID-19 vaccine. CDR3 nucleotides: TGCAGCGTTAGGGGGACTTCCTACAATGAGCAGTTCTTC. Its protein product is CSVRGTSYNEQFF.